This TCR beta chain was profiled in a study of blood T cells in healthy people across ages. V trimming: 0 bases; J trimming: 7 bases; junction bases outside the gene matches: 12. Germline V gene lookup returns CDR1 DFQATT and CDR2 SNEGSKA (reference sequence). The CDR3 length is 17 residues. Study-wide results and limits: Strong correlation existed between TCR beta diversity and naive T cell percentage.

This clonotype was seen only a few times. Its antigen is unknown. A J-beta primer mix and a sample-barcoded 5' primer were used in a second PCR of roughly 6 to 11 cycles. In TCRdb, the 5' RACE reads were re-called with MiXCR into one record per CDR3 protein. The sample shows 700,000 to 900,000 distinct CDR3 sequences, 53% of them seen only once. The sample consisted of blood. This sequence joins TRBV20-1 and TRBJ2-1; 10 bases are shared with TRBD2. The clonotype comes from an elderly man in good health. This CDR3 is CSARDLNSGRPPNEQFF. The CDR3, as DNA: TGCAGTGCTAGAGATCTAAATAGCGGGAGGCCCCCAAATGAGCAGTTCTTC.